Listed below are T cell receptor beta chains from one sample, sequenced in a study of T cell changes during pregnancy in multiple sclerosis. TCRdb's copy holds only in-frame clones and misses some; the assay was immunoSEQ multiplex PCR. Seen here are about 84,000 clones, roughly 94% observed once, and the top ten hold roughly 0.9%. Sequencing was performed on peripheral blood, taken in the second trimester of pregnancy. The receptor source for this set is a female donor in good health, enrolled as a control in a pregnancy study. Both conserved end residues are part of each CDR3. Only part of the rows carry a size: once, few, many, or a class if the clone is expanded.

j_gene,v_gene,abundance,CDR3aa
TRBJ2-1,TRBV5-1,NA,CASSSTGAYNEQFF
TRBJ2-1,TRBV19,NA,CASSIGGQGRYYNEQFF
TRBJ2-2,TRBV5-1,NA,CASSLGGGSAGELFF
TRBJ1-3,TRBV2,NA,CASSAQGSGNTIYF
TRBJ2-2,TRBV5-6,NA,CASSSTRTGPTGELFF
TRBJ1-4,TRBV5-1,NA,CASSFMGEEKLFF
TRBJ1-3,TRBV30,NA,CAWTGGDFSHRPGNTIYF
TRBJ1-1,TRBV6-1,NA,CASSEAWDSF
TRBJ1-5,TRBV2,NA,CASSVEAYSNQPQHF
TRBJ2-7,TRBV28,once,CASSLENSFYEQYF
TRBJ1-5,TRBV6-1,NA,CASSEPSNQPQHF
TRBJ1-1,TRBV28,once,CASSPSENTEAFF
TRBJ1-2,TRBV6-5,NA,CASSYYGTDYYGYTF
TRBJ2-1,TRBV2,NA,CASSEKLTGAGKNEQFF
TRBJ2-7,TRBV7-8,once,CASSLIGQRYEQYF
TRBJ2-1,TRBV6-5,NA,CASSWGLYNEQFF
TRBJ2-1,TRBV27,NA,CASTAAGTGGNEQFF
TRBJ2-2,TRBV5-1,NA,CASSLTSGSLSGELFF